A single sample gave rise to the 19 T cell receptor beta chains below, sequenced in a study of blood T cells in healthy people across ages. The second PCR ran about 6 to 11 cycles with a sample-barcoded 5' primer and J-beta primers. A single record per CDR3 protein comes from TCRdb applying MiXCR to the 5' RACE reads. The top ten hold 23% of the sample, which has 1.8 million or so distinct CDR3 sequences, roughly 43% seen once. The sample comprised blood. These receptors all come from a human donor in good health.

This chain connects TRBV7-6 to TRBJ2-7; 12 nucleotides line up with TRBD2. Germline V gene lookup returns CDR1 SGHVS and CDR2 FNYEAQ. The CDR3 is made up of 16 amino acids. Losses at the gene ends were 1 base for V and 1 base for J; bases not matched to a gene: 2. CDR3 bases: TGTGCCAGCAGCTTAGAGACTAGCGGGGGATCCTACGAGCAGTACTTC. Translating gives CASSLETSGGSYEQYF.

CDR3 loop: CASSLNGNGSPLHF. In DNA, the CDR3 is TGTGCCAGCAGCTTAAACGGGAATGGTTCACCCCTCCACTTT. This chain connects TRBV7-9 to TRBJ1-6; D ambiguous. This CDR3 is built from 14 residues. Per the germline V gene, CDR1 is SEHNR and CDR2 is FQNEAQ (reference sequence). V was cut by 2 bases and J by 9 bases, with 11 bases left in between.

A word on this clonotype: Mismatch with germline at one junction end may stem from a read error. The gene calls are TRBV29-1 and TRBJ1-1; D gene uncertain. CDR3 length: 11 amino acids. Germline CDR1 SQVTM, CDR2 ANQGSEA. The CDR3 region is CSSRGSTEALF. The CDR3 DNA is TGCAGCTCGCGAGGAAGTACTGAAGCTCTCTTT.

The chain combines TRBV10-3 with TRBJ2-7, with a possible D match to TRBD1 (5 bases). The V gene lost 1 base and the J gene lost 7 bases, with 14 bases spanning the gap. The CDR3 sequence is 14 residues long. The germline V gene encodes CDR1 ENHRY and CDR2 SYGVKD. The CDR3 loop reads CAISELTESYEQYF. The CDR3 bases are TGTGCCATCAGTGAGTTGACAGAAAGCTATGAGCAGTACTTC.

The V gene is TRBV6-5, the J gene TRBJ2-4; TRBD2 agrees at 10 bases. The J call is uncertain, as TRBJ2-5 better fits the DNA end. CDR3 length: 16 residues. Per the germline V gene, CDR1 is MNHEY and CDR2 is SVGAGI. The CDR3 loop is CASSYSTSGSIETQYF. CDR3 nucleotide sequence: TGTGCCAGCAGTTACTCGACTAGCGGGTCTATAGAGACCCAGTACTTC.

This clonotype showed up just a few times. The chain is built from TRBV9 and TRBJ2-5; D is possibly TRBD1 (6 bases). With the DNA end fitting TRBJ2-7 better, the J assignment may be wrong. The CDR3 has 15 amino acids. In germline, CDR1 is SGDLS, CDR2 YYNGEE. CDR3 in DNA: TGTGCCAGCAGCCTCCGGGACACCCCGTCGCACGAGCAGTACTTC. It translates to CASSLRDTPSHEQYF.

This clonotype was observed at least ten times. The rearrangement links TRBV4-2 to TRBJ2-7, with 12 bases identical to TRBD1. Germline CDR1 and CDR2: LGHNA and YNFKEQ. V shed 1 base, J shed 5 bases, and the junction held 3 bases outside the gene matches. The CDR3 sequence is 15 residues long. The CDR3 bases are TGTGCCAGCAGCCAAGCCGGGACAGGGGGCGACGAGCAGTACTTC. This encodes CASSQAGTGGDEQYF.

This clonotype has just a few counts. The V and J genes are TRBV20-1 and TRBJ2-6; D is uncertain. Deletions cut 0 bases from V and 1 base from J, with 7 bases between. The CDR3 sequence is 15 residues long. The V gene's germline CDR1 is DFQATT and CDR2 SNEGSKA (reference sequence). The CDR3 loop reads CSARDRFSGANVLTF. CDR3 coding DNA: TGCAGTGCTAGAGACAGATTTTCTGGGGCCAACGTCCTGACTTTC.

A note on this clonotype: The junction differs from germline at one of its ends, possibly a read error. This rearrangement joins TRBV7-6 to TRBJ2-1; 8 bases line up with TRBD2. The CDR3 runs to 19 residues. Germline lookup yields CDR1 SGHVS and CDR2 FNYEAQ. CDR3 nucleotides: TGTGCCAGCGGCTTAGAGTTTTTTGTTACTAGCGGCAAATTCAATGAGCAGTTCTTC. Its translation: CASGLEFFVTSGKFNEQFF.

This clonotype has ten or more counts. The rearrangement uses TRBV12-3 or TRBV12-4 and TRBJ1-2, with 11 bases identical to TRBD1. The CDR3 covers 13 residues. With 5 bases clipped from V and 6 bases from J, the junction kept 2 bases outside the gene matches. CDR3: CASSPGQGDGYTF. CDR3 sequence (DNA): TGTGCCAGCAGTCCGGGACAGGGGGATGGCTACACCTTC.

This clonotype was observed a few times. Mismatch with germline at one junction end may stem from a read error. The chain recombines TRBV20-1 with TRBJ2-7, with D unclear. In germline, CDR1 is DFQATT, CDR2 SNEGSKA (reference sequence). The CDR3 extends over 13 amino acids. The CDR3 sequence is CSARVGGSDEQYF. CDR3 bases: TGCAGTGCTAGAGTTGGTGGCTCCGACGAGCAGTACTTC.

The V and J genes are TRBV29-1 and TRBJ2-7; 14 nucleotides line up with TRBD2. Per the germline V gene, CDR1 is SQVTM and CDR2 is ANQGSEA. The CDR3 runs to 15 residues. With 4 bases clipped from V and 7 bases from J, the junction kept 9 bases outside the gene matches. Written as DNA, the CDR3 is TGCAGCGTTGCCGGACTAGCGGGGGGACTGGAAGAGCAGTACTTC. It yields the protein CSVAGLAGGLEEQYF.

V and J are TRBV12-3 or TRBV12-4 and TRBJ1-2; TRBD1 matches at 7 bases. The CDR3 has 13 amino acids. The junction had 10 bases not matched to a gene; V was cut back by 11 bases and J by 4 bases. CDR3 region: CACGIQGFYGYTF. The DNA for the CDR3 is TGTGCCTGCGGTATACAGGGGTTCTATGGCTACACCTTC.

This clonotype was recorded once. The chain uses TRBV4-2 and TRBJ2-5; the D gene is possibly TRBD2 (6 bases). Per the germline V gene, CDR1 is LGHNA and CDR2 is YNFKEQ. This CDR3 is 14 amino acids long. V was trimmed by 0 bases and J by 11 bases, leaving 16 bases between them. The CDR3 DNA is TGTGCCAGCAGCCAAGATGGGGAAACACGGGGGCAGTACTTC. Translated, it gives CASSQDGETRGQYF.

Points on this clonotype: One end of the junction varies from germline; a read error may be responsible. V gene TRBV18 combines with J gene TRBJ2-1, with D perhaps matching TRBD2 (5 bases). The CDR3 has 14 residues. Germline CDR1 and CDR2: KGHSH and LQKENI. CDR3 loop: CARSHADGNNEQFF. CDR3 sequence (DNA): TGTGCCCGCTCACACGCGGACGGGAACAATGAGCAGTTCTTC.

The chain carries TRBV4-3 and TRBJ1-2; D perhaps matches TRBD1 (6 bases). V dropped 4 bases and J dropped 4 bases, with 19 bases sitting between them. Germline assignment: CDR1 LGHNA and CDR2 YSLEER. CDR3 size: 16 residues. CDR3 residues: CASSLLGPGVTYGYTF. The CDR3 coding sequence is TGCGCCAGCAGCCTGTTGGGTCCAGGGGTTACCTATGGCTACACCTTC.

This chain uses TRBV6-2 or TRBV6-3 with TRBJ1-6; D is unresolved. Germline assignment: CDR1 MNHEY and CDR2 SVGEGT. The V end was cut by 6 bases, the J end by 8 bases, with 20 bases between. The CDR3 totals 16 residues. CDR3 coding DNA: TGTGCCAGCAGCTCCTTGGACGGTACTCCCCATTCACCCCTCCACTTT. Translation gives CASSSLDGTPHSPLHF.

There are a few counts of this clonotype. Here the CDR3 reads CASRPGGRNGYTF. In nucleotides, the CDR3 is TGTGCCAGCAGACCCGGGGGGCGTAATGGCTACACCTTC. The chain has TRBV7-2 and TRBJ1-2; D is perhaps TRBD1 (6 bases). Looked up from germline, CDR1 is SGHTA and CDR2 is FQGNSA. Trimming took off 6 bases at V and 6 bases at J, with 14 bases between the two ends. The CDR3 has 13 amino acids.

J is TRBJ2-4 and V is TRBV5-1; weak D call: TRBD1 (6 bases). Per the germline V gene, CDR1 is SGHRS and CDR2 is YFSETQ. The CDR3 is made up of 13 amino acids. V was clipped by 0 bases and J by 7 bases, with 8 bases between them. This CDR3 reads CASSLVQGNIQYF. CDR3 coding DNA: TGCGCCAGCAGCTTGGTCCAGGGGAACATTCAGTACTTC.